The 17 T cell receptor beta chains below all came from one sample that was sequenced in a study of cytomegalovirus exposure and HLA in healthy donors. The PCR used 60 Vbeta and 13 Jbeta primers. Sequencing was performed with immunoSEQ multiplex PCR; in TCRdb, only in-frame clones are kept and a portion is missing. This table has 90,000 to 140,000 clones, approximately 72% appearing once. The sample was PBMCs. The receptors were gathered from a man aged 30 to 45 in good health and CMV-seronegative.

This clone has a handful of counts. The chain recombines TRBV6-5 with TRBJ1-2; perhaps TRBD1 as D (5 bases). This CDR3 is 16 amino acids long. V was pared by 0 bases and J by 3 bases, with 14 bases between. Germline V gene data show CDR1 as MNHEY and CDR2 as SVGAGI. The CDR3 DNA reads as TGTGCCAGCAGTTACTCTGTTGGAGGGGCGGACTATGGCTACACCTTC. Protein sequence: CASSYSVGGADYGYTF.

The rearrangement joins TRBV11-2 to TRBJ1-5; tentatively, D is TRBD1 (5 bases). The CDR3 totals 14 residues. From germline, CDR1 is SGHAT and CDR2 FQNNGV. V dropped 0 bases and J dropped 4 bases, with 7 bases sitting between them. The CDR3: CASSLDHRNQPQHF. As DNA, the CDR3 is TGTGCCAGCAGCTTAGATCACAGGAATCAGCCCCAGCATTTT.

A few counts support this clone. The chain uses TRBV10-3 and TRBJ1-2, with 7 bases lining up with TRBD1. This CDR3 has 21 residues. Germline assignment: CDR1 ENHRY and CDR2 SYGVKD. Trimming removed 2 bases from V and 6 bases from J; junction bases left unmatched: 27. The CDR3 protein is CAISEPNYKGADSAVTDGYTF. The CDR3 DNA sequence: TGTGCCATCAGTGAGCCGAATTATAAGGGGGCGGATTCGGCGGTGACGGATGGCTACACCTTC.

The V and J genes are TRBV4-1 and TRBJ2-3; 8 bases fit TRBD2. CDR1 and CDR2 from the germline V gene are MGHRA and YSYEKL. V lost 1 base and J lost 2; bases outside the gene matches: 8. The CDR3 consists of 17 residues. The CDR3 loop reads CASSQVRAGVVTDTQYF. The CDR3 DNA reads as TGCGCCAGCAGCCAAGTAAGAGCGGGAGTGGTCACAGATACGCAGTATTTT.

The chain links TRBV6-5 to TRBJ2-1, with D possibly matching TRBD2 (5 bases). Per the germline V gene, CDR1 is MNHEY and CDR2 is SVGAGI. The CDR3 is made up of 14 amino acids. V shed 5 bases and J shed 7 bases, with 15 bases lying between them. The CDR3 nucleotides are TGTGCCAGCAGTATGCCTGAAAGAGGGAATGAGCAGTTCTTC. This gives the protein CASSMPERGNEQFF.

This clone was seen once. This rearrangement joins TRBV25-1 to TRBJ2-5; no firm D call. This CDR3 is 15 amino acids long. The germline V gene has CDR1 MGHDK and CDR2 SYGVNS. Deletions cut 5 bases from V and 4 bases from J, with 17 bases between. This CDR3 is CASSRWALSGETQYF. The CDR3 nucleotides are TGTGCCAGCAGTCGATGGGCGTTGTCCGGAGAGACCCAGTACTTC.

The rearrangement uses TRBV2 and TRBJ1-5; 7 bases map to TRBD1. Germline lookup yields CDR1 SNHLY and CDR2 FYNNEI. V gave up 10 bases and J gave up 7 bases; unmatched junction bases: 10. The CDR3 spans 13 residues. CDR3 sequence: CATAEQGSQPQHF. CDR3 DNA sequence: TGTGCCACCGCCGAACAGGGGAGCCAGCCCCAGCATTTT.

Comments on this clone: One end of the junction does not line up with germline, which may come from a read error. V gene TRBV29-1 combines with J gene TRBJ2-7; 7 bases fit TRBD1. CDR1 SQVTM and CDR2 ANQGSEA come from the germline V gene. The CDR3 contains 12 residues. Here the CDR3 reads CSVEEGGTAILF. CDR3 sequence (DNA): TGCAGCGTTGAAGAAGGTGGGACAGCGATACTTTTC.

The CDR3 is CASSEGDRDEAFF. CDR3 nucleotide sequence: TGTGCCAGCAGTGAGGGGGACAGGGATGAAGCTTTCTTT. The V and J genes are TRBV6-1 and TRBJ1-1; 9 bases align to TRBD1. This CDR3 has 13 amino acids. Germline V CDR1 and CDR2: MNHNS, SASEGT. V lost 3 bases, J lost 7 bases, and 3 bases stayed unmatched.

In its sample, this clone was seen a few times. The chain joins TRBV21-1 to TRBJ2-2; the DNA was not compared with TRBD2, the D call given in the table. TRBV21-1 is noted as a pseudogene. This CDR3 has 17 amino acids. CDR3 nucleotide sequence: TGTGCCAGCAGCTCGGGACTAGCGGGGACCTTCACCGGGGAGCTGTTTTTT. It translates to CASSSGLAGTFTGELFF.

In its sample, this clone was seen once. V usage is TRBV7-8 and J usage is TRBJ2-5, with 13 bases lining up with TRBD2. CDR3 length: 15 residues. J was trimmed by 5 bases and V by 6 bases; bases with no gene match: 6. CDR1 is SGHVS and CDR2 is FQNEAQ in the germline V gene. This chain's CDR3 is CASRPGTSGTETQYF. DNA of the CDR3: TGTGCCAGCAGACCTGGGACTAGCGGGACGGAGACCCAGTACTTC. Filled out from reference TRBV7-8 and TRBJ2-5, the complete variable domain reads GAGVSQSPRYKVAKRGQDVALRCDPISGHVSLFWYQQALGQGPEFLTYFQNEAQLDKSGLPSDRFFAERPEGSVSTLKIQRTQQEDSAVYLCASRPGTSGTETQYFGPGTRLLVL.

This chain uses TRBV5-4 with TRBJ2-1; 7 bases map to TRBD2. This CDR3 has 16 amino acids. Germline loops: CDR1 SGHNT, CDR2 YYREEE (reference sequence). V shed 4 bases and J 4 bases; nucleotides not matched to a gene: 11. The CDR3 spells CASSTNRDYGYNEQFF. CDR3 nucleotides: TGTGCCAGCAGCACAAACCGGGACTACGGATACAATGAGCAGTTCTTC.

DNA of the CDR3: TGTGCCAGTAGTCCTGACAACTCCTACGAGCAGTACTTC. Residues: CASSPDNSYEQYF. The chain recombines TRBV19 with TRBJ2-7; D is unresolved. V was shortened by 5 bases and J by 0 bases, with 8 bases between the two germline ends. Germline CDR1 and CDR2: LNHDA and SQIVND (reference sequence). The CDR3 is 13 residues long.

The CDR3: CASSLDPTSGASYEQYF. The CDR3 region has the DNA TGTGCCAGCAGCTTAGATCCGACTAGCGGAGCCTCCTACGAGCAGTACTTC. This chain links TRBV11-3 with TRBJ2-7; 9 bases line up with TRBD2. The CDR3 runs to 17 residues. Per the germline V gene, CDR1 is SGHNT and CDR2 is YENEEA. Trimming at V came to 0 bases and at J to 0 bases, leaving 6 bases not matched to a gene.

This clone has a single count. The chain employs TRBV7-9 and TRBJ2-3; a weak D match, TRBD2 (7 bases). V was clipped by 5 bases and J by 4 bases, with 19 bases between them. The V gene's germline CDR1 is SEHNR and CDR2 FQNEAQ (reference sequence). The CDR3 extends over 16 amino acids. The CDR3 here is CASSPDWPGGADTQYF. In DNA, the CDR3 is TGTGCCAGCAGCCCCGATTGGCCGGGGGGCGCAGATACGCAGTATTTT.

The J gene is TRBJ1-2, the V gene TRBV6-5; 7 nucleotides match TRBD1. This CDR3 contains 15 residues. The germline CDR1 and CDR2 sequences are MNHEY and SVGAGI. Unmatched junction bases numbered 10, after V lost 0 bases and J lost 9 bases. The CDR3 loop is CASSYSRDSMDSYTF. The CDR3 DNA follows: TGTGCCAGCAGTTACTCGCGGGACAGTATGGATAGCTACACCTTC.

The gene calls are TRBV10-1 and TRBJ1-1; possibly TRBD1 for D (6 bases). The CDR3 covers 13 residues. Per germline, CDR1 WNHNN and CDR2 SYGVQD (reference sequence). Trimming removed 4 bases at V and 8 bases at J, with 14 bases between. The CDR3, as DNA: TGCGCCAGCAGTGGCAACCACGGGACAGAAGCTTTCTTT. This translates into CASSGNHGTEAFF.